The T cell receptor beta chain under discussion was sequenced for a study of blood T cell repertoires in COVID-19. Study information: Both acute and convalescent COVID-19 samples were obtained from the United States, Italy and Spain. Sources were T cells, B-cell-depleted T cells, or PBMCs; the material itself was cDNA or gDNA.

Trimming removed 4 bases from V and 4 bases from J; junction bases left unmatched: 5. Germline-derived CDR1 and CDR2 are MNHEY and SVGAGI. This CDR3 is built from 14 residues. The authors' processing: Estimated nucleated cell counts came from reference gene primer amplification. The protocol was immunoSEQ multiplex PCR, while the TCRdb copy is restricted to in-frame clones and leaves out a portion. The DNA was the basis for D and trimming; V, J and clone size are from that table. The sample includes over 250,000 clones, roughly 85% seen only once; the top ten take about 5%. This receptor was obtained from a man in his forties or fifties who had been exposed to COVID-19. The chain uses TRBV6-5 and TRBJ2-5, with TRBD2 matching 8 bases. The sample was PBMCs or T cells enriched from blood (not recorded which). The CDR3: CASSFGLAIETQYF. The CDR3 DNA sequence: TGTGCCAGCAGTTTCGGACTAGCAATAGAGACCCAGTACTTC.